This T cell receptor (beta chain) was obtained from a study of shared clonotypes between healthy human individuals. General observations from the study: The study found lower generation probabilities in non-shared clonotypes than in those shared by all four donors. Genetic and exposure-history diversity was limited by the few donors.

CD45RO-negative, CCR7-selected cells formed the naive CD8 fraction, which excluded terminally differentiated effector memory CD45RA+ cells. Within Nashville, Tennessee resided all donors, each a Caucasian adult. About this clone itself: Its specificity is unknown.

As processed by the authors: Sequence data from immunoSEQ were junction-only and lacked quality scores; consequently, filtering differed. Using immunoSEQ multiplex PCR, the repertoire was profiled, and TCRdb retains in-frame clones only, with some absent. The D gene and trimming were derived from the DNA, and the V and J assignments and clone size from that table. The table lists around 600,000 clones, 95% of them singletons. Germline loops: CDR1 MNHEY, CDR2 SVGAGI. V lost 4 bases, J lost 6 bases, and 19 bases lay in between. There are 15 residues in the CDR3. J is TRBJ2-7 and V is TRBV6-5, with D unresolved. The sequencing input was naive CD8+ T cells sorted from blood. This clonotype was obtained from a woman aged 30 to 39 in good health. This CDR3 reads CASSSPTHQPGEQYF. The CDR3 bases are TGTGCCAGCAGTTCCCCGACCCACCAACCGGGCGAGCAGTACTTC.